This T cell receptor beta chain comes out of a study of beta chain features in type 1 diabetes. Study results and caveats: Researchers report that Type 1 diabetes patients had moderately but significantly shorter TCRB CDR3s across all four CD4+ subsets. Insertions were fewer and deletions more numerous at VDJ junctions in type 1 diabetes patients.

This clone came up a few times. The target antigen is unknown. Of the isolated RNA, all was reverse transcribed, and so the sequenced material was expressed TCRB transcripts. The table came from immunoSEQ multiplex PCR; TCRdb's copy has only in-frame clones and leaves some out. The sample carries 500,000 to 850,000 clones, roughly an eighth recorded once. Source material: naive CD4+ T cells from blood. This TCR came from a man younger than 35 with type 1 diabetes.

CDR3 bases: TGTGCCATCAGTGGCTTTAGCGGGGGTGTACTCTCCTACAATGAGCAGTTCTTC. It translates to CAISGFSGGVLSYNEQFF. The J gene is TRBJ2-1, the V gene TRBV10-3, with 9 bases that match TRBD2. Germline CDR1 reads ENHRY; CDR2 reads SYGVKD. CDR3 size: 18 residues. V was clipped by 4 bases and J by 0 bases; unmatched bases: 10.